This TCR beta chain appears in the sequencing data of a study of neurological immune-mediated disorders. This clonotype appeared many times. TCRdb independently ran MiXCR on the 5' RACE reads; one entry per CDR3 protein. The sample shows roughly 100,000 distinct CDR3 sequences, roughly 4% of them seen only once. This CDR3 contains 17 residues. Germline CDR1 reads SGHRS; CDR2 reads YFSETQ. Trimming took 2 bases from V and 2 from J; bases not matched to a gene: 6. The receptor was isolated from a woman aged 18-29 years with multiple sclerosis. Sequencing input: PBMCs. This sequence joins TRBV5-1 and TRBJ2-2, with TRBD1 matching over 10 bases. The CDR3 DNA sequence: TGCGCCAGCAGCTTTGCTTGGGACAGGGGAAACACCGGGGAGCTGTTTTTT. Protein product: CASSFAWDRGNTGELFF.